The source of this TCR beta chain is a study of blood T cell repertoires in COVID-19. In the study overall: Acute and convalescent COVID-19 specimens originated in the United States, Italy and Spain. PBMCs, B-cell-depleted T cells, or T cells were the source of the cDNA or gDNA that made up the material.

Under the authors' procedure: Quantification of nucleated cells was approximated via reference gene primer amplification. The assay was immunoSEQ multiplex PCR, and TCRdb's table has in-frame clones only and misses some. The V and J calls and clone size are taken from that table; D and trimming were inferred from the DNA. The sample yields around 250,000 clones, 86% seen once. This CDR3 spans 14 amino acids. V lost 4 bases, J lost 5 bases, and 5 bases stayed unmatched. Germline CDR1 is ENHRY and CDR2 is SYGVKD. The sample consisted of peripheral blood. V and J are TRBV10-3 and TRBJ1-1; 9 positions agree with TRBD1. The sequence derives from a man older than 75 with acute or convalescent COVID-19. CDR3 sequence: CAISGLDRGTEAFF. The CDR3 DNA follows: TGTGCCATCAGTGGACTGGACAGGGGAACTGAAGCTTTCTTT.